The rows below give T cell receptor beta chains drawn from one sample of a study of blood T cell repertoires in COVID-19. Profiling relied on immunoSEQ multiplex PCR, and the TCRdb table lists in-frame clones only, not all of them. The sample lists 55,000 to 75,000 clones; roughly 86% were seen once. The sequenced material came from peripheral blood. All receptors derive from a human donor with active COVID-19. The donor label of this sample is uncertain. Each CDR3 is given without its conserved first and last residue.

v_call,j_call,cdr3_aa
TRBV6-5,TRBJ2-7,ASTGTAYEQY
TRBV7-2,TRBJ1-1,ASSLGLRDRSLNTEAF
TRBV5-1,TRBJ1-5,ASSLDLGQPQH
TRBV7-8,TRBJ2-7,ASSLGFRGRYEQY
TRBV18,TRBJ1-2,ASSPSGFNGYT
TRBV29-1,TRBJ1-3,SVAAGTGNTIY
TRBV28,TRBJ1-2,AILQGARGYT
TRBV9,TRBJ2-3,ASSVARGSTDTQY
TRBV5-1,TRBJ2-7,ASRSTGDSYEQY
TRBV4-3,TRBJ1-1,ASSQDMAGRGTEAF
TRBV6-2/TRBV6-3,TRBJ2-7,ASSYSLEYALQY
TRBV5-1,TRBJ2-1,ASSPPTSGALPSYNEQF
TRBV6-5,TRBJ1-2,ASSYGDRAFYGYT
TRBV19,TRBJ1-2,ASRALGTGGSDYGYT
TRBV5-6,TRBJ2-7,ASSARLGEQY
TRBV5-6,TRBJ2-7,ASSLYTSGRFNEQY
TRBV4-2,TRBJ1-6,ASSQDSGGTYNSPLH
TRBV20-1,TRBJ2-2,SASRQGYTGELF
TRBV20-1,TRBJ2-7,SARSGDEQY